The 17 T cell receptor beta chains given below trace back to one sample, sequenced in a study of T cell repertoires in cytomegalovirus infection. These receptors' targets are unknown. TCRdb reprocessed the reads with MiXCR, giving one entry per CDR3 protein. This table holds around 770,000 distinct CDR3 sequences, about 27% found once. The input for sequencing was cultured CD8+ T cells from PBMCs, taken from culture after CMV antigen stimulation. The receptor source for this set is a human donor in good health (CMV status not recorded). Some clones in this sample may be carry-over from other donors' samples.

The chain combines TRBV7-3 with TRBJ2-1; D possibly uses TRBD1 or TRBD2 (5 bases each). Deletions cut 1 base from V and 0 bases from J, with 16 bases between. In germline, CDR1 is SGHTA, CDR2 FQGTGA. The CDR3 has 18 residues. The CDR3 nucleotides are TGTGCCAGCAGCTTAAAAGGGGCAAGCGGAAGCTCCTACAATGAGCAGTTCTTC. Amino acid sequence: CASSLKGASGSSYNEQFF.

The chain employs TRBV4-3 and TRBJ2-1; 9 nucleotides match TRBD1. V was clipped by 0 bases and J by 1 base; unmatched bases: 4. The CDR3 extends over 17 amino acids. The germline gives CDR1 LGHNA, CDR2 YSLEER. This chain's CDR3 is CASSQDRTGESYNEQFF. CDR3 coding DNA: TGCGCCAGCAGCCAAGATCGGACAGGGGAATCCTACAATGAGCAGTTCTTC.

This clonotype was counted between two and nine times. The chain has TRBV7-6 and TRBJ2-5; 7 bases are a match to TRBD2. Germline CDR1 is SGHVS and CDR2 is FNYEAQ. The V gene end was trimmed by 5 bases and the J gene end by 4 bases; junction bases not matched to a gene: 13. This CDR3 contains 16 residues. The CDR3 spells CASSPNPGGRGETQYF. The CDR3 DNA reads TGTGCCAGCAGCCCCAACCCTGGGGGGAGGGGAGAGACCCAGTACTTC.

The sample holds one count of this clonotype. This chain uses TRBV19 with TRBJ2-3; possible D gene TRBD1, 7 bases. From germline, CDR1 is LNHDA and CDR2 SQIVND (reference sequence). V was cut by 7 bases and J by 0 bases, with 26 bases left in between. CDR3 length: 19 amino acids. The CDR3 DNA is TGTGCCAGTACTTTCTGGACAGGAGGGACAGCGCGAAGCACAGATACGCAGTATTTT. Translating it yields CASTFWTGGTARSTDTQYF.

This clonotype turned up a few times. The chain joins TRBV6-5 to TRBJ1-1; D is possibly TRBD1 (6 bases). The CDR3 has 14 amino acids. Germline V gene sequence: CDR1 MNHEY, CDR2 SVGAGI. Between the trimmed V and J ends, which lost 0 bases and 8 bases, there was a span of 13 bases. The CDR3 spells CASSYSLDSPEAFF. In DNA, the CDR3 is TGTGCCAGCAGTTACTCCCTGGACAGTCCGGAAGCTTTCTTT.

J is TRBJ2-1 and V is TRBV12-3 or TRBV12-4; 8 positions match TRBD2. The CDR3 is 16 amino acids. With V trimmed by 6 bases and J by 3 bases, 10 bases remained unmatched. The CDR3 nucleotides are TGTGCCAGCAGCCCCCCGGGACTAGTACTCTACAATGAGCAGTTCTTC. Translated: CASSPPGLVLYNEQFF.

The chain links TRBV12-3 or TRBV12-4 to TRBJ1-5; no clear D. Deletions cut 2 bases from V and 6 bases from J, with 11 bases between. This CDR3 has 14 residues. CDR3 loop: CASSLTLKGQPQHF. For the CDR3, the DNA is TGTGCCAGCAGTTTAACCCTCAAGGGTCAGCCCCAGCATTTT.

The rearrangement uses TRBV19 and TRBJ2-7; D remains unclear. The CDR3 contains 14 residues. Trimming left V 0 bases short and J 2 bases short, with 8 bases between. From germline, CDR1 is LNHDA and CDR2 SQIVND (reference sequence). The CDR3 protein is CASSIERQAYEQYF. As DNA, the CDR3 is TGTGCCAGTAGTATAGAGAGACAAGCCTACGAGCAGTACTTC.

This clonotype was counted a single time. This chain connects TRBV27 to TRBJ2-5; TRBD1 aligns across 9 bases. The CDR3 sequence is 15 residues long. Germline CDR1 reads MNHEY; CDR2 reads SMNVEV (reference sequence). The junction had 7 bases not matched to a gene; V was cut back by 4 bases and J by 4 bases. The chain's CDR3 is CASSSRDRVSETQYF. CDR3 DNA sequence: TGTGCCAGCAGTTCCCGGGACAGGGTGTCAGAGACCCAGTACTTC.

The chain couples TRBV28 to TRBJ2-1; D not resolved. The CDR3 is 15 residues long. Trimming pared 7 bases from V and 5 bases from J, leaving 18 bases between. Germline V gene sequence: CDR1 MDHEN, CDR2 SYDVKM. CDR3 bases: TGTGCCAGCACTCTTCGGTTCGCAGAAAACAATGAGCAGTTCTTC. Residues: CASTLRFAENNEQFF.

The chain combines TRBV7-6 with TRBJ1-5, with 7 bases identical to TRBD1. V lost 0 bases and J lost 4; bases outside the gene matches: 9. Germline loops: CDR1 SGHVS, CDR2 FNYEAQ. The CDR3 runs to 17 residues. This chain's CDR3 is CASSLAGQATPNQPQHF. The CDR3 DNA reads as TGTGCCAGCAGCTTAGCCGGACAGGCCACCCCGAATCAGCCCCAGCATTTT.

The chain has TRBV2 and TRBJ1-2; perhaps TRBD1 as D (5 bases). The CDR3 totals 15 residues. V lost 8 bases and J 0 bases, leaving 16 bases between the germline ends. Germline values: CDR1 SNHLY, CDR2 FYNNEI. CDR3 protein: CASPGWRTSNYGYTF. The CDR3 nucleotides are TGTGCCAGCCCGGGGTGGAGGACATCTAACTATGGCTACACCTTC.

V gene TRBV6-6 combines with J gene TRBJ2-3; D is undetermined. Germline assignment: CDR1 MNHNY and CDR2 SVGAGI (reference sequence). Trimming shortened V by 7 bases and J by 0 bases, and 20 bases separated the two germline ends. This CDR3 is built from 17 residues. CDR3 in DNA: TGTGCCAGCAATCACCCGGAGAGATACCGTAGCACAGATACGCAGTATTTT. Protein product: CASNHPERYRSTDTQYF.

The genes are TRBV19 and TRBJ2-1; D gene unclear. This CDR3 comprises 15 residues. Trimming shortened V by 6 bases and J by 0 bases, and 12 bases separated the two germline ends. Germline loops: CDR1 LNHDA, CDR2 SQIVND (reference sequence). As DNA, the CDR3 is TGTGCCAGTAGCAGTAGGGCAGACTCCTACAATGAGCAGTTCTTC. It specifies CASSSRADSYNEQFF.

This clonotype was seen more than once but under ten times. This rearrangement joins TRBV27 to TRBJ1-2, with 9 bases matching TRBD1. V trimming: 5 bases; J trimming: 6 bases; junction bases outside the gene matches: 13. This CDR3 is built from 16 residues. The V gene's germline CDR1 is MNHEY and CDR2 SMNVEV (reference sequence). For the CDR3, the DNA is TGTGCCAGCAGTCCTCGGACAGGGGTAGAAGTGAATGGCTACACCTTC. Encoded protein: CASSPRTGVEVNGYTF.

This clonotype was counted only a few times. The genes are TRBV10-3 and TRBJ1-1; no reliable D call. Looked up from germline, CDR1 is ENHRY and CDR2 is SYGVKD. Trimming pared 5 bases from V and 0 bases from J, leaving 4 bases between. The CDR3 has 12 amino acids. CDR3 region: CAISTVNTEAFF. Here the CDR3 DNA reads TGTGCCATCAGTACAGTGAACACTGAAGCTTTCTTT.

V usage is TRBV14 and J usage is TRBJ2-1, with 9 nucleotides matching TRBD1. The germline gives CDR1 SGHDN, CDR2 FVKESK. This CDR3 is built from 15 residues. V lost 4 bases to trimming and J lost 5 bases; unmatched junction nucleotides: 6. The CDR3 loop is CASSPRDRVHNEQFF. The CDR3 nucleotides are TGTGCCAGCAGCCCCCGGGACAGGGTTCACAATGAGCAGTTCTTC. Filled out from reference TRBV14 and TRBJ2-1, the complete variable domain reads EAGVTQFPSHSVIEKGQTVTLRCDPISGHDNLYWYRRVMGKEIKFLLHFVKESKQDESGMPNNRFLAERTGGTYSTLKVQPAELEDSGVYFCASSPRDRVHNEQFFGPGTRLTVL.